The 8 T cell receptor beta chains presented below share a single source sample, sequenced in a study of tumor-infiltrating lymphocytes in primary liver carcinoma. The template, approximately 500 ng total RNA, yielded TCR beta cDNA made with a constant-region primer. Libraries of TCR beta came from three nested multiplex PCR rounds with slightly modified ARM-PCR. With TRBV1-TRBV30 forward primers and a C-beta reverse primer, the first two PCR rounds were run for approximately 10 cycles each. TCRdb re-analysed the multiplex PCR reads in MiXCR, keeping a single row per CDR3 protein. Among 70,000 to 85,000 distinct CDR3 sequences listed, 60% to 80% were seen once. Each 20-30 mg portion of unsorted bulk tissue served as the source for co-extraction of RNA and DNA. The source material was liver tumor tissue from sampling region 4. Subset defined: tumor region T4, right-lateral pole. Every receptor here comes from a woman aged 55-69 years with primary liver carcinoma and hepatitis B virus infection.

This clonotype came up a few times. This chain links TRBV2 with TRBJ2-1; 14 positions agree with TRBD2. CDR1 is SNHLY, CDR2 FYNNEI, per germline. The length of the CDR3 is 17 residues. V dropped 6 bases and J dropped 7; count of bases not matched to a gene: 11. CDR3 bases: TGTGCCAGCAGCTTGGGACTAGCGGGAGCGGGGAATAATGAGCAGTTCTTC. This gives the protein CASSLGLAGAGNNEQFF.

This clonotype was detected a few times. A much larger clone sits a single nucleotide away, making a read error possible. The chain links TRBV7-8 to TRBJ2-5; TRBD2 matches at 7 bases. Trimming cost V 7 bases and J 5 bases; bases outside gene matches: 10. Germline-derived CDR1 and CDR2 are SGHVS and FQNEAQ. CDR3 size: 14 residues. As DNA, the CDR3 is TGTGCCAGCAACGCCCGGGGGGAGAAGGAGACCCAGTACTTC. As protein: CASNARGEKETQYF.

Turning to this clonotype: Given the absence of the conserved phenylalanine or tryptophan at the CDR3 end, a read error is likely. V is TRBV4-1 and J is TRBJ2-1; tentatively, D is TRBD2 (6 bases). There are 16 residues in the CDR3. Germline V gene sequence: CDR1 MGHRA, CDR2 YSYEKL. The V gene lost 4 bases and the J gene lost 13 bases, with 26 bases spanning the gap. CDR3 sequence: CASSLDLALEGRNQFL. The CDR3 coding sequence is TGCGCCAGCAGCCTAGATCTCGCGCTGGAGGGCCGGAACCAGTTCTTA.

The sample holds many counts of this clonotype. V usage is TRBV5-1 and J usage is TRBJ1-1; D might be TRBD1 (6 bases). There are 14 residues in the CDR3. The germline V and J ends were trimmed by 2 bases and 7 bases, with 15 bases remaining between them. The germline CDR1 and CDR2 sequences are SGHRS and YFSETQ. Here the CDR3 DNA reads TGCGCCAGCAGCTTACTAGGGACAACCCTTGAAGCTTTCTTT. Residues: CASSLLGTTLEAFF.

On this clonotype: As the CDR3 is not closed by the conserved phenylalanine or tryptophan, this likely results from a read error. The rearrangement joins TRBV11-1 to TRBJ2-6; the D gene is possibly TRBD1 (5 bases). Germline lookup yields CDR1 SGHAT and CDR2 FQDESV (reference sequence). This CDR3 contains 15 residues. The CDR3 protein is CANSLSGSGANVLTS. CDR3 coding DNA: TGTGCCAACAGCCTGTCAGGGTCTGGGGCCAACGTCCTGACTTCC.

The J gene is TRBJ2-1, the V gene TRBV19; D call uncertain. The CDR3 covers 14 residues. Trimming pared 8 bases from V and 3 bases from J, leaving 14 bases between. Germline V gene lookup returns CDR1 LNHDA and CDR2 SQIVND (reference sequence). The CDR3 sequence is CASAVDGNYNEQFF. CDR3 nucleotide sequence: TGTGCCAGTGCCGTTGATGGGAACTACAATGAGCAGTTCTTC.

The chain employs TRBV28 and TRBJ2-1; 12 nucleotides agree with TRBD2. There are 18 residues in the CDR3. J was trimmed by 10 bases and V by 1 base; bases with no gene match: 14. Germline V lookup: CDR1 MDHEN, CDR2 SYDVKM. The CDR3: CASSLSSGRARESNEQFF. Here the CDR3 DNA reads TGTGCCAGCAGTTTATCTAGCGGGAGGGCCCGGGAATCCAACGAGCAGTTCTTC.

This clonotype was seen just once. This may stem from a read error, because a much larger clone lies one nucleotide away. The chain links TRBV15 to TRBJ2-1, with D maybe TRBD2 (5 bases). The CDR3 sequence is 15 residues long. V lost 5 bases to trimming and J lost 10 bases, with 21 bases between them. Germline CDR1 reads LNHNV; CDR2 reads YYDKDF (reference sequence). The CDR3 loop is CATSSIETSLQEQFF. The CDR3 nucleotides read TGTGCCACCAGCTCCATAGAAACTAGTCTCCAAGAGCAGTTCTTC.